These T cell receptor beta chains were read from a single sample in a study of blood T cell repertoires in COVID-19. Using immunoSEQ multiplex PCR, the repertoire was profiled, and TCRdb retains in-frame clones only, with some absent. The sample shows hundreds of thousands of clones, approximately 90% of them seen only once. The material sequenced was PBMCs or T cells enriched from blood (not recorded which). Source of these receptors: a middle-aged man who had recovered from COVID-19. Each CDR3 is given with its conserved first and last residue. A D gene is named only where the DNA matches it firmly. Part of the rows lack a size; the others show once, few, many or a class for expanded clones.

abundance: .; j_gene: TRBJ2-2; v_gene: TRBV28; d_gene: .; CDR3aa: CASRGVLAMGGELFF; CDR3nt: TGTGCCAGCCGAGGGGTACTAGCCATGGGCGGGGAGCTGTTTTTT
abundance: once; j_gene: TRBJ1-6; v_gene: TRBV6-2/TRBV6-3; d_gene: .; CDR3aa: CASSYGRSSYNSPLHF; CDR3nt: TGTGCCAGCAGTTACGGCCGGAGCTCCTATAATTCACCCCTCCACTTT
abundance: .; j_gene: TRBJ1-1; v_gene: TRBV27; d_gene: .; CDR3aa: CASSSGWGGNTEAFF; CDR3nt: TGTGCCAGCAGTTCGGGGTGGGGAGGGAACACTGAAGCTTTCTTT
abundance: .; j_gene: TRBJ1-3; v_gene: TRBV10-1; d_gene: .; CDR3aa: CASSKDRPSGNTIYF; CDR3nt: TGCGCCAGCAGTAAGGACAGACCTTCTGGAAACACCATATATTTT
abundance: .; j_gene: TRBJ2-2; v_gene: TRBV19; d_gene: .; CDR3aa: CASSIERTNTGELFF; CDR3nt: TGTGCCAGTAGTATCGAGCGAACGAACACCGGGGAGCTGTTTTTT
abundance: .; j_gene: TRBJ2-7; v_gene: TRBV11-1; d_gene: .; CDR3aa: CASSRTGNHHEQYF; CDR3nt: TGTGCCAGCAGTCGAACAGGGAATCACCACGAGCAGTACTTC
abundance: .; j_gene: TRBJ1-4; v_gene: TRBV2; d_gene: .; CDR3aa: CASSEENYGGATNEKLFF; CDR3nt: TGTGCCAGCAGTGAAGAAAACTACGGAGGTGCAACTAATGAAAAACTGTTTTTT
abundance: .; j_gene: TRBJ2-1; v_gene: TRBV4-3; d_gene: TRBD2; CDR3aa: CASSPRPGLVYNEQFF; CDR3nt: TGCGCCAGCAGCCCGAGACCGGGACTAGTCTACAATGAGCAGTTCTTC
abundance: .; j_gene: TRBJ2-1; v_gene: TRBV9; d_gene: .; CDR3aa: CASSYTYTEYNEQFF; CDR3nt: TGTGCCAGCAGCTACACCTACACAGAATACAATGAGCAGTTCTTC
abundance: .; j_gene: TRBJ1-1; v_gene: TRBV29-1; d_gene: .; CDR3aa: CSVEGAYSYTEAFF; CDR3nt: TGCAGCGTTGAAGGTGCGTATTCCTACACTGAAGCTTTCTTT
abundance: .; j_gene: TRBJ2-1; v_gene: TRBV9; d_gene: TRBD2; CDR3aa: CASSVDRAGGLVLNEQFF; CDR3nt: TGTGCCAGCAGCGTAGATAGAGCGGGAGGGCTGGTTTTAAATGAGCAGTTCTTC
abundance: .; j_gene: TRBJ1-3; v_gene: TRBV7-9; d_gene: .; CDR3aa: CASSLSKRSSGNTIYF; CDR3nt: TGTGCCAGCAGCTTAAGTAAGAGATCCTCTGGAAACACCATATATTTT
abundance: .; j_gene: TRBJ1-1; v_gene: TRBV6-6; d_gene: TRBD1; CDR3aa: CASITGQGGNTEAFF; CDR3nt: TGTGCCAGCATAACCGGACAGGGAGGAAACACTGAAGCTTTCTTT
abundance: once; j_gene: TRBJ2-3; v_gene: TRBV5-4; d_gene: .; CDR3aa: CASSPRVAAGADTQYF; CDR3nt: TGTGCCAGCAGCCCCCGGGTAGCAGCGGGCGCAGATACGCAGTATTTT
abundance: .; j_gene: TRBJ1-3; v_gene: TRBV4-2; d_gene: .; CDR3aa: CASSQVGHHSSGGNTIYF; CDR3nt: TGTGCCAGCAGCCAAGTCGGACACCACTCAAGTGGGGGAAACACCATATATTTT
abundance: .; j_gene: TRBJ1-5; v_gene: TRBV5-4; d_gene: TRBD1; CDR3aa: CASSDRGEQPQHF; CDR3nt: TGTGCCAGTTCCGACAGGGGTGAACAGCCCCAGCATTTT
abundance: once; j_gene: TRBJ2-7; v_gene: TRBV11-2; d_gene: TRBD1; CDR3aa: CASSLGTGAFYEQYF; CDR3nt: TGTGCCAGCAGCTTAGGGACAGGGGCTTTCTACGAGCAGTACTTC
abundance: .; j_gene: TRBJ1-5; v_gene: TRBV19; d_gene: .; CDR3aa: CASSTGGGSQPQHF; CDR3nt: TGTGCCAGTAGCACGGGGGGGGGAAGTCAGCCCCAGCATTTT
abundance: .; j_gene: TRBJ1-1; v_gene: TRBV5-5; d_gene: TRBD1; CDR3aa: CASSSRRGFDTEAFF; CDR3nt: TGTGCCAGCAGCTCACGCAGGGGGTTTGATACTGAAGCTTTCTTT
abundance: .; j_gene: TRBJ1-3; v_gene: TRBV6-5; d_gene: .; CDR3aa: CASRETPRAGNTIYF; CDR3nt: TGTGCCAGCAGAGAGACACCCCGAGCTGGAAACACCATATATTTT
abundance: .; j_gene: TRBJ2-2; v_gene: TRBV11-3; d_gene: .; CDR3aa: CASSFGQTNTGELFF; CDR3nt: TGTGCCAGCAGCTTTGGACAGACGAACACCGGGGAGCTGTTTTTT
abundance: .; j_gene: TRBJ2-7; v_gene: TRBV18; d_gene: .; CDR3aa: CASSLVQGYEQYF; CDR3nt: TGTGCCAGCTCACTGGTACAGGGCTACGAGCAGTACTTC
abundance: .; j_gene: TRBJ2-1; v_gene: TRBV10-2; d_gene: TRBD2; CDR3aa: CASSELLAGRYNEQFF; CDR3nt: TGCGCCAGCAGTGAATTACTAGCGGGGAGGTACAATGAGCAGTTCTTC
abundance: .; j_gene: TRBJ2-2; v_gene: TRBV18; d_gene: TRBD2; CDR3aa: CASSPAGGSTGELFF; CDR3nt: TGTGCCAGCTCACCGGCGGGAGGGAGCACCGGGGAGCTGTTTTTT
abundance: once; j_gene: TRBJ2-1; v_gene: TRBV19; d_gene: TRBD2; CDR3aa: CASSPGGSYNEQFF; CDR3nt: TGTGCCAGTAGCCCGGGAGGATCCTACAATGAGCAGTTCTTC
abundance: .; j_gene: TRBJ1-6; v_gene: TRBV4-3; d_gene: .; CDR3aa: CASSQVRGNSPLHF; CDR3nt: TGCGCCAGCAGCCAAGTCAGGGGAAATTCACCCCTCCACTTT
abundance: once; j_gene: TRBJ2-5; v_gene: TRBV19; d_gene: TRBD2; CDR3aa: CASSPSGATETQYF; CDR3nt: TGTGCCAGTAGTCCTAGCGGAGCAACAGAGACCCAGTACTTC
abundance: .; j_gene: TRBJ1-3; v_gene: TRBV7-8; d_gene: TRBD1; CDR3aa: CASSPPGQGTGNTIYF; CDR3nt: TGTGCCAGCAGCCCCCCCGGACAGGGAACTGGAAACACCATATATTTT
abundance: .; j_gene: TRBJ2-3; v_gene: TRBV2; d_gene: .; CDR3aa: CASSGRITDTQYF; CDR3nt: TGTGCCAGCAGTGGGAGGATCACAGATACGCAGTATTTT
abundance: .; j_gene: TRBJ2-3; v_gene: TRBV6-2/TRBV6-3; d_gene: .; CDR3aa: CASSYTRGYLSRSTDTQYF; CDR3nt: TGTGCCAGCAGTTACACGCGGGGCTACCTCTCACGCAGCACAGATACGCAGTATTTT
abundance: .; j_gene: TRBJ1-3; v_gene: TRBV3-1/TRBV3-2; d_gene: .; CDR3aa: CASSLQGSGNTIYF; CDR3nt: TGTGCCAGCAGCCTACAGGGCTCTGGAAACACCATATATTTT
abundance: .; j_gene: TRBJ2-7; v_gene: TRBV19; d_gene: TRBD1; CDR3aa: CASSTGQGSYEQYF; CDR3nt: TGTGCCAGTAGCACGGGACAGGGTTCGTACGAGCAGTACTTC
abundance: once; j_gene: TRBJ1-1; v_gene: TRBV27; d_gene: .; CDR3aa: CASSSPGRNTEAFF; CDR3nt: TGTGCCAGCAGTTCCCCGGGTAGGAACACTGAAGCTTTCTTT
abundance: .; j_gene: TRBJ2-2; v_gene: TRBV6-4; d_gene: .; CDR3aa: CASSVTPGTGELFF; CDR3nt: TGTGCCAGCAGTGTGACTCCGGGGACCGGGGAGCTGTTTTTT
abundance: .; j_gene: TRBJ2-5; v_gene: TRBV10-3; d_gene: .; CDR3aa: CATSPGLPQETQYF; CDR3nt: TGTGCCACCTCCCCGGGATTACCTCAAGAGACCCAGTACTTC
abundance: .; j_gene: TRBJ2-7; v_gene: TRBV11-2; d_gene: .; CDR3aa: CASSLLETYSYEQYF; CDR3nt: TGTGCCAGCAGCCTCCTGGAGACGTACTCCTACGAGCAGTACTTC
abundance: .; j_gene: TRBJ2-7; v_gene: TRBV6-6; d_gene: .; CDR3aa: CASSYAAARSHEQYF; CDR3nt: TGTGCCAGCAGTTACGCCGCCGCCAGGTCCCACGAGCAGTACTTC
abundance: .; j_gene: TRBJ2-7; v_gene: TRBV28; d_gene: TRBD1; CDR3aa: CASISGTGAYEQYF; CDR3nt: TGTGCCAGCATCTCCGGGACAGGAGCCTACGAGCAGTACTTC
abundance: .; j_gene: TRBJ1-1; v_gene: TRBV2; d_gene: .; CDR3aa: CASSESPGKNTEAFF; CDR3nt: TGTGCCAGCAGTGAAAGCCCAGGCAAGAACACTGAAGCTTTCTTT
abundance: .; j_gene: TRBJ1-1; v_gene: TRBV4-1; d_gene: TRBD1; CDR3aa: CASSQVGQLRGNTEAFF; CDR3nt: TGCGCCAGCAGCCAAGTGGGACAGCTGCGGGGGAACACTGAAGCTTTCTTT
abundance: .; j_gene: TRBJ2-1; v_gene: TRBV2; d_gene: TRBD1; CDR3aa: CASSQDRGLFF; CDR3nt: TGTGCCAGCAGCCAGGACAGGGGGCTGTTCTTC
abundance: .; j_gene: TRBJ2-7; v_gene: TRBV7-9; d_gene: TRBD1; CDR3aa: CAGEGQGDQQNSYEQYF; CDR3nt: TGTGCCGGGGAAGGACAGGGGGACCAACAGAACTCCTACGAGCAGTACTTC
abundance: .; j_gene: TRBJ2-3; v_gene: TRBV7-9; d_gene: .; CDR3aa: CASSLDSDTQYF; CDR3nt: TGTGCCAGCAGCCTGGACTCAGATACGCAGTATTTT
abundance: .; j_gene: TRBJ2-5; v_gene: TRBV12-3/TRBV12-4; d_gene: .; CDR3aa: CASSRRSQETQYF; CDR3nt: TGTGCCAGCAGCCGTAGGAGCCAAGAGACCCAGTACTTC
abundance: few; j_gene: TRBJ1-6; v_gene: TRBV28; d_gene: TRBD1; CDR3aa: CASSGTDRAFYNSPLHF; CDR3nt: TGTGCCAGCAGTGGAACGGACAGGGCCTTTTATAATTCACCCCTCCACTTT
abundance: .; j_gene: TRBJ1-6; v_gene: TRBV19; d_gene: .; CDR3aa: CASREPGGRAVSPLHF; CDR3nt: TGTGCCAGTAGAGAGCCCGGTGGCAGGGCTGTTTCACCCCTCCACTTT
abundance: few; j_gene: TRBJ2-2; v_gene: TRBV5-1; d_gene: .; CDR3aa: CASSNTDQNTGELFF; CDR3nt: TGCGCCAGCAGCAACACAGACCAGAACACCGGGGAGCTGTTTTTT
abundance: .; j_gene: TRBJ2-5; v_gene: TRBV5-1; d_gene: .; CDR3aa: CASERESQETQYF; CDR3nt: TGCGCCAGCGAGCGAGAAAGCCAAGAGACCCAGTACTTC
abundance: .; j_gene: TRBJ1-5; v_gene: TRBV18; d_gene: .; CDR3aa: CASSLWEPGSNQPQHF; CDR3nt: TGTGCCAGCTCATTGTGGGAGCCAGGTAGCAATCAGCCCCAGCATTTT
abundance: .; j_gene: TRBJ1-2; v_gene: TRBV14; d_gene: TRBD1; CDR3aa: CASSQDWGMWGQDYGYTF; CDR3nt: TGTGCCAGCAGCCAAGACTGGGGTATGTGGGGACAGGACTATGGCTACACCTTC
abundance: .; j_gene: TRBJ2-1; v_gene: TRBV4-3; d_gene: TRBD2; CDR3aa: CASSQVKAGGPNEQFF; CDR3nt: TGCGCCAGCAGCCAAGTGAAAGCGGGAGGGCCGAATGAGCAGTTCTTC
abundance: .; j_gene: TRBJ2-3; v_gene: TRBV5-6; d_gene: TRBD1; CDR3aa: CASSSGQVFVTDTQYF; CDR3nt: TGTGCCAGCAGCTCCGGACAGGTTTTCGTCACAGATACGCAGTATTTT
abundance: .; j_gene: TRBJ1-2; v_gene: TRBV5-1; d_gene: TRBD1; CDR3aa: CASSSPGQNYGYTF; CDR3nt: TGCGCCAGCAGCTCCCCGGGACAGAACTATGGCTACACCTTC
abundance: .; j_gene: TRBJ2-5; v_gene: TRBV2; d_gene: TRBD2; CDR3aa: CASRWTSGSGETQYF; CDR3nt: TGTGCCAGCAGATGGACTAGCGGGAGTGGGGAGACCCAGTACTTC
abundance: .; j_gene: TRBJ2-7; v_gene: TRBV12-3/TRBV12-4; d_gene: .; CDR3aa: CASGSGYEQYF; CDR3nt: TGTGCCAGCGGTAGCGGCTACGAGCAGTACTTC
abundance: .; j_gene: TRBJ2-7; v_gene: TRBV4-3; d_gene: .; CDR3aa: CASSQGGAYEQYF; CDR3nt: TGCGCCAGCAGCCAAGGGGGCGCCTACGAGCAGTACTTC
abundance: .; j_gene: TRBJ2-1; v_gene: TRBV9; d_gene: .; CDR3aa: CASSVVGAAEQFF; CDR3nt: TGTGCCAGCAGCGTAGTAGGAGCGGCAGAGCAGTTCTTC
abundance: .; j_gene: TRBJ2-5; v_gene: TRBV7-2; d_gene: TRBD1; CDR3aa: CASSSQGQSGETQYF; CDR3nt: TGTGCCAGCAGCTCCCAGGGACAGAGCGGAGAGACCCAGTACTTC
abundance: .; j_gene: TRBJ1-5; v_gene: TRBV28; d_gene: .; CDR3aa: CASSPTGFNQPQHF; CDR3nt: TGTGCCAGCAGTCCGACGGGATTTAATCAGCCCCAGCATTTT
abundance: once; j_gene: TRBJ2-7; v_gene: TRBV28; d_gene: TRBD2; CDR3aa: CASSPAGRFEYEQYF; CDR3nt: TGTGCCAGCAGTCCCGCCGGGAGGTTTGAGTACGAGCAGTACTTC